The clone carrying this T cell receptor (beta chain) has a single count. Its target is unknown. The data belong to a study of cytomegalovirus exposure and HLA in healthy donors. Study findings and constraints: Analyses of presence and absence presupposed an approximately uniform sequencing depth across donors. In a later analysis, specific HLA alleles were associated with approximately 16,000 TCR beta sequences at a 0.05 false discovery rate. In an earlier analysis, in several hundred donors, most V segments appeared productive either ~87% or ~30% of the time. As a later analysis showed, a missense DCLRE1C variant was linked to trimming of TCR beta V- and J-genes.

A multiplex PCR was run with 60 Vbeta primers and 13 Jbeta primers. Assay: immunoSEQ multiplex PCR; the TCRdb copy retains only in-frame clones and omits some. The data hold 130,000 to 150,000 clones, with almost 80% observed a single time. Trimming left V 6 bases short and J 4 bases short, with 9 bases between. CDR3 length: 12 amino acids. Germline V gene sequence: CDR1 LGHNT, CDR2 FRNRAP. This receptor was identified in a woman aged 40 to 49 in good health and CMV-seropositive. Sequencing was done on a sample of PBMCs. J is TRBJ1-2 and V is TRBV12-5, with unresolved D. DNA of the CDR3: TGTGCTAGTGGCGATACAGTCTATGGCTACACCTTC. Translated, it gives CASGDTVYGYTF.